This T cell receptor (beta chain) was profiled in a study of T cells in Graves' hyperthyroidism and ophthalmopathy. TCR beta CDR3 sequences were amplified from RNA transcripts. When the TCR CDR3 underwent first-round RT-PCR, the HTBI primer set was used. TCRdb recomputed calls from the multiplex PCR reads with MiXCR, one row per CDR3 protein. The table lists around 300,000 distinct CDR3 sequences, roughly 13% of them singletons. This clonotype was seen many times. Sequencing was done on a sample of blood. The origin of this receptor is a woman aged 40 to 50 with Graves' ophthalmopathy.

This CDR3 reads CASSLGNRPWGQMATYNEQFF. The CDR3 coding sequence is TGTGCCAGCAGCTTAGGGAACAGGCCGTGGGGGCAGATGGCTACCTACAATGAGCAGTTCTTC. This rearrangement joins TRBV7-8 to TRBJ2-1; tentative D call: TRBD1 (6 bases). CDR1 is SGHVS, CDR2 FQNEAQ, per germline. Trimming pared 1 base from V and 2 bases from J, leaving 27 bases between. This CDR3 spans 21 amino acids.